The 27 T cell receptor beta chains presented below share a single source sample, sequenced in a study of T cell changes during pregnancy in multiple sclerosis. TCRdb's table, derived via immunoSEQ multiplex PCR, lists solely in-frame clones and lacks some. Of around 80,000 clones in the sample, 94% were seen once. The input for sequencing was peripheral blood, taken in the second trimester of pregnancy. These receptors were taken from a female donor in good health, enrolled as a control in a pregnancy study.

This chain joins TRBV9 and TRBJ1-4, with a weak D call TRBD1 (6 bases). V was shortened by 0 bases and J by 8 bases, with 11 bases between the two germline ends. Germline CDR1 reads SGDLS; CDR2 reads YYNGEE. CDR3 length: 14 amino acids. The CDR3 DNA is TGTGCCAGCAGCGTAGGGGACATAGGCGAAAAACTGTTTTTT. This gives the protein CASSVGDIGEKLFF.

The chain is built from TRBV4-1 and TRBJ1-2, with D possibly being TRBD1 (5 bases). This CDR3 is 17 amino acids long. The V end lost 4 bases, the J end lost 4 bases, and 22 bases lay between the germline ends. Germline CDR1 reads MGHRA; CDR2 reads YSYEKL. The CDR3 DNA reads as TGCGCCAGCAGCCGAGTAACCGGGACTCCCTTTCGCTATGGCTACACCTTC. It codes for CASSRVTGTPFRYGYTF.

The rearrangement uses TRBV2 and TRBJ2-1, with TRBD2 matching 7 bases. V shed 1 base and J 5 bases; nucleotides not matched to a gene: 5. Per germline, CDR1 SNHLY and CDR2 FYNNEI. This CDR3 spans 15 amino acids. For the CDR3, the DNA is TGTGCCAGCAGTGAAGGGCTAGCGGCCCACAATGAGCAGTTCTTC. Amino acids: CASSEGLAAHNEQFF.

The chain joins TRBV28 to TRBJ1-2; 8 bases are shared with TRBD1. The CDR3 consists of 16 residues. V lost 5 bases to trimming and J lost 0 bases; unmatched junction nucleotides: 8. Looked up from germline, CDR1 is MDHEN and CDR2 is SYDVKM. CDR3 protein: CASSPPDRASNYGYTF. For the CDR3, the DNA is TGTGCCAGCAGTCCCCCGGACAGGGCCTCTAACTATGGCTACACCTTC.

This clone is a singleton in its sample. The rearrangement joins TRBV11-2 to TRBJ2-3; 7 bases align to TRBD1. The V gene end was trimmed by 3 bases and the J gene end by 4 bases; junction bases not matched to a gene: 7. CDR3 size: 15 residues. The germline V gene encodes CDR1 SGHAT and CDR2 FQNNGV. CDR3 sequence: CASSFGVQGSDTQYF. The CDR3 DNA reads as TGTGCCAGCAGCTTCGGGGTACAGGGGTCAGATACGCAGTATTTT.

CDR3 coding DNA: TGTGCCAGTAGGACAGGGGGCAGCGGATTTACCGGGGAGCTGTTTTTT. Amino acids: CASRTGGSGFTGELFF. The chain employs TRBV19 and TRBJ2-2, with 10 positions matching TRBD1. The CDR3 extends over 16 amino acids. The ends lost 6 bases at V and 5 bases at J; junction bases unmatched: 9. CDR1 and CDR2 (germline): LNHDA, SQIVND (reference sequence).

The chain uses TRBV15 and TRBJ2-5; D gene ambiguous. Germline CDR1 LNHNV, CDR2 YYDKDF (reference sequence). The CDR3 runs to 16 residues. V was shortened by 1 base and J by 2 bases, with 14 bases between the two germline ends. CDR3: CATSRVYKDFQETQYF. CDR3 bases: TGTGCCACCAGCAGAGTTTACAAAGATTTTCAAGAGACCCAGTACTTC. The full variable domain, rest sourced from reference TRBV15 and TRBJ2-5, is DAMVIQNPRYQVTQFGKPVTLSCSQTLNHNVMYWYQQKSSQAPKLLFHYYDKDFNNEADTPDNFQSRRPNTSFCFLDIRSPGLGDTAMYLCATSRVYKDFQETQYFGPGTRLLVL.

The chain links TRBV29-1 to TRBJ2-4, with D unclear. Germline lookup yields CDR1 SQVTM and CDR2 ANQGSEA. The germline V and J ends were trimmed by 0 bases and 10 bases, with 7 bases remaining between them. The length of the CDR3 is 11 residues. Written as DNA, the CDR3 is TGCAGCGTTGAAGATCGGGTGATTCAGTACTTC. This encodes CSVEDRVIQYF.

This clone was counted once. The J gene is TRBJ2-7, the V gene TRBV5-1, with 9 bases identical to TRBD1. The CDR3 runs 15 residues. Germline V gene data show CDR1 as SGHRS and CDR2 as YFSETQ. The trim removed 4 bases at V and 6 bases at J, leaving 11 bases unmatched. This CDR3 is CASSPSWTGVGEQYF. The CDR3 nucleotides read TGCGCCAGCAGCCCCTCGTGGACAGGGGTAGGCGAGCAGTACTTC. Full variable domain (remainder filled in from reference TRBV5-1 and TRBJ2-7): KAGVTQTPRYLIKTRGQQVTLSCSPISGHRSVSWYQQTPGQGLQFLFEYFSETQRNKGNFPGRFSGRQFSNSRSEMNVSTLELGDSALYLCASSPSWTGVGEQYFGPGTRLTVT.

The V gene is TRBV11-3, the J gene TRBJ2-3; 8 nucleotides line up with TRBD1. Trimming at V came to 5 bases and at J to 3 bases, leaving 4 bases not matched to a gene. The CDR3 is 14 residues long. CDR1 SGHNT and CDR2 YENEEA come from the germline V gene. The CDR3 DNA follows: TGTGCCAGCAGCCGGACAGGGAGAACAGATACGCAGTATTTT. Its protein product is CASSRTGRTDTQYF.

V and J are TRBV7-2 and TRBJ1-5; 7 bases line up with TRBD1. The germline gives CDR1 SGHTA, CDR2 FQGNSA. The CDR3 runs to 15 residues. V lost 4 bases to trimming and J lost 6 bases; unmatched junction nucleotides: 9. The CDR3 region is CASSSRTGDRQPQHF. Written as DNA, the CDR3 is TGTGCCAGCAGCTCTCGGACAGGAGATCGTCAGCCCCAGCATTTT.

In DNA form, the CDR3 reads TGCAGCGTTGAGACGGGTTCTAGCACAGATACGCAGTATTTT. Amino acid sequence: CSVETGSSTDTQYF. The V call is TRBV29-1, the J call TRBJ2-3; D is undetermined. Trimming shortened V by 3 bases and J by 0 bases, and 10 bases separated the two germline ends. There are 14 residues in the CDR3. Looked up from germline, CDR1 is SQVTM and CDR2 is ANQGSEA.

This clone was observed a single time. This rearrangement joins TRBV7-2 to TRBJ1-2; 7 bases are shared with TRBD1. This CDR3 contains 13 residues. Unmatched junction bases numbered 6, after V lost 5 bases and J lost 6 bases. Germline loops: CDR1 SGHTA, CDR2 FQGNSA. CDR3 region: CASSSYTGDGYTF. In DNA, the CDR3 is TGTGCCAGCAGCAGCTATACAGGGGATGGCTACACCTTC.

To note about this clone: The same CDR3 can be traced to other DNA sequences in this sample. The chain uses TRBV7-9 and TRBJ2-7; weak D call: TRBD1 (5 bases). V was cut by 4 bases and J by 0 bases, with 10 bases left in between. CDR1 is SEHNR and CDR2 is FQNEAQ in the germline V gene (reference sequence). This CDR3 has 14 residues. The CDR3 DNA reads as TGTGCCAGCAGCTCATGGGGCACCTCCTACGAGCAGTACTTC. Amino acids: CASSSWGTSYEQYF.

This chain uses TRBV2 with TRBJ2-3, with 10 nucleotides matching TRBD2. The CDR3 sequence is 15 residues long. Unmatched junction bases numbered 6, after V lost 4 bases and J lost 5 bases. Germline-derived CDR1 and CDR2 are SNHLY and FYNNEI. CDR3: CASSGLAGEVDTQYF. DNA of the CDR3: TGTGCCAGCAGTGGGCTAGCGGGAGAAGTAGATACGCAGTATTTT.

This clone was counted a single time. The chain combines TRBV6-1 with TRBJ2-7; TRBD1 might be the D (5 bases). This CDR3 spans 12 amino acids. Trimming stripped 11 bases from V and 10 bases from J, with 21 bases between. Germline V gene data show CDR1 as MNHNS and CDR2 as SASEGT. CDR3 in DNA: TGTGCCTCGCCAGGGCCTGAAAGCGTCCAGTACTTC. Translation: CASPGPESVQYF.

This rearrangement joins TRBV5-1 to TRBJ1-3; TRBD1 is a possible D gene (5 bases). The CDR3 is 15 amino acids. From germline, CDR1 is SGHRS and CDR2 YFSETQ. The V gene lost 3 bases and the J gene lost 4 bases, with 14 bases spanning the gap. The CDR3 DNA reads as TGCGCCAGCAGCTCCCTCGGAGGGACCGGAAACACCATATATTTT. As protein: CASSSLGGTGNTIYF. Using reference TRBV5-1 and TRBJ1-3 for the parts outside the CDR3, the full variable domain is KAGVTQTPRYLIKTRGQQVTLSCSPISGHRSVSWYQQTPGQGLQFLFEYFSETQRNKGNFPGRFSGRQFSNSRSEMNVSTLELGDSALYLCASSSLGGTGNTIYFGEGSWLTVV.

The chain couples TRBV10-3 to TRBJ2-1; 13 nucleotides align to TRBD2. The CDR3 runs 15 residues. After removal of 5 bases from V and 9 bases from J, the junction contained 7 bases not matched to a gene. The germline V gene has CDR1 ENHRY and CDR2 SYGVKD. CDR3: CAISQGLAGVSEQFF. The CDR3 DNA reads TGTGCCATCAGTCAAGGACTAGCGGGAGTAAGTGAGCAGTTCTTC.

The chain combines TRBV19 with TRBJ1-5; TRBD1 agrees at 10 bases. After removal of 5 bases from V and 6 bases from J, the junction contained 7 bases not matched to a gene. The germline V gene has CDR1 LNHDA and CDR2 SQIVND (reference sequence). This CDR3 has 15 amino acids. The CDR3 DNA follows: TGTGCCAGTAGTTCGGACAGGGGGTATCGTCAGCCCCAGCATTTT. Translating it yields CASSSDRGYRQPQHF.

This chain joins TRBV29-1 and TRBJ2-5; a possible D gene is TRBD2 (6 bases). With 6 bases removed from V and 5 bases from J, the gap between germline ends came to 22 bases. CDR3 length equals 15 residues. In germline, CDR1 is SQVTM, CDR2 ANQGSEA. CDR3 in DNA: TGCAGCGTAGTTAAGGGGATTAATGGGGGGGAGACCCAGTACTTC. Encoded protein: CSVVKGINGGETQYF.

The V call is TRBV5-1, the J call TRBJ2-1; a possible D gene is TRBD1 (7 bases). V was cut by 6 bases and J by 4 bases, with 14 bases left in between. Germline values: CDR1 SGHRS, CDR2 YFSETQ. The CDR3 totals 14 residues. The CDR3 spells CASNPGGLYNEQFF. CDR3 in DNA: TGCGCCAGCAACCCAGGGGGGCTGTACAATGAGCAGTTCTTC.

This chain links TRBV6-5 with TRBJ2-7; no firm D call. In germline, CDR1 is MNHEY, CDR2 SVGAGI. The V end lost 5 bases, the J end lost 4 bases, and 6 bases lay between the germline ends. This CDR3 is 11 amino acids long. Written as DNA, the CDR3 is TGTGCCAGCAGTAACGGGTACGAGCAGTACTTC. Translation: CASSNGYEQYF.

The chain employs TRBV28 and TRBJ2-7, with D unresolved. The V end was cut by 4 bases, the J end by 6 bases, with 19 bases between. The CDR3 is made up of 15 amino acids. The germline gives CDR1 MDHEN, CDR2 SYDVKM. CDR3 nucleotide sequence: TGTGCCAGCAGTTCCGAGACTCCCCTAAACGGCGAGCAGTACTTC. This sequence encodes CASSSETPLNGEQYF.

The CDR3 loop reads CASSDRGVYGYTF. DNA for the CDR3: TGTGCCAGCAGTGACAGGGGCGTCTATGGCTACACCTTC. This rearrangement joins TRBV2 to TRBJ1-2; possibly TRBD1 for D (6 bases). The CDR3 consists of 13 residues. Germline V gene data show CDR1 as SNHLY and CDR2 as FYNNEI. V was trimmed by 3 bases and J by 4 bases, leaving 9 bases between them.

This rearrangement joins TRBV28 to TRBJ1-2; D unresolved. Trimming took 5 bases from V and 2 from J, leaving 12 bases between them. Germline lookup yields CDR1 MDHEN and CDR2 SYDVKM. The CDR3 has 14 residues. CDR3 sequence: CASSTYSENYGYTF. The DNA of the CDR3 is TGTGCCAGCAGTACATACAGTGAAAACTATGGCTACACCTTC.

The CDR3 sequence: CASSSNPGQGMIGANVLTF. In DNA form, the CDR3 reads TGTGCCAGCAGCTCCAATCCTGGACAGGGGATGATTGGGGCCAACGTCCTGACTTTC. This rearrangement joins TRBV11-2 to TRBJ2-6, with TRBD1 matching 9 bases. After removal of 4 bases from V and 3 bases from J, the junction contained 13 bases not matched to a gene. Germline assignment: CDR1 SGHAT and CDR2 FQNNGV. The length of the CDR3 is 19 residues.

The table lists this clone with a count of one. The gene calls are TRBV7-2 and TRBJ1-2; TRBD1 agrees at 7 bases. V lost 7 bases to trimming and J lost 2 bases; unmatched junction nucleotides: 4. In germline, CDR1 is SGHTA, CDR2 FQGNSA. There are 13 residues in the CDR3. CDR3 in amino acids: CASMPDRNYGYTF. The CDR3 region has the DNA TGTGCCAGCATGCCGGACAGGAACTATGGCTACACCTTC. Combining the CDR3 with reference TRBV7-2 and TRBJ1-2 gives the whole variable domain GAGVSQSPSNKVTEKGKDVELRCDPISGHTALYWYRQSLGQGLEFLIYFQGNSAPDKSGLPSDRFSAERTGGSVSTLTIQRTQQEDSAVYLCASMPDRNYGYTFGSGTRLTVV.